Listed here is a single T cell receptor (beta chain). Its binding antigen is unknown. The junction shows a germline mismatch at one end, possibly a read error. TCR beta CDR3 regions were amplified from RNA transcripts. A first-round RT-PCR of the TCR CDR3 used the HTBI primer set with the Qiagen OneStep RT-PCR kit. Libraries were constructed in a second round of multiplex PCR, after which size selection and purification were carried out. Paired-end sequencing of the libraries was performed with 100 bp reads on an Illumina HiSeq2000. Per the authors' processing: SOAPnuke was used to process the raw data, throwing out any read that contained adapters or uncalled bases, had a mean Phred below 15, or lacked an exact constant-primer or identifier match. High-quality paired reads were merged with COPE v1.2.5, and unique nucleotide sequences were defined as clonotypes. MiTCR v1.1 was used to align the clonotypes against IMGT TRBV, TRBD and TRBJ reference segments. Only V-J combinations with frequency above 0.0001, covering 99% to 99.2% of repertoires, were analysed. The TCS score was defined as the ratio of F50 (clonal expansion) to E x V (chaos), calculated using BLOSUM62-based TCRdist between CDR3 peptides within each V-J. Welch's t-statistics and random forest reduced 500 to 650 V-J features to around 14, which were used in a naive Bayes classifier (R e1071). Thyroid-blood repertoire similarity was quantified with the Morisita-Horn index. TCRdb cleaned the public reads at Q25 with fastp, built clones with MiXCR and kept in-frame beta chains. Each CDR3 protein gets just one entry, which takes the most common genes and DNA from the rows behind it. In this record, the V and J calls reflect TCRdb's handling and not the investigators' own analysis. Within this sample are 500,000 to 650,000 distinct CDR3 sequences, with approximately 48% of them counted one time only. Clones ranked in the top ten supply around 47% of the sample.

Exclusion was applied to patients with uncontrolled infections, other autoimmune diseases, pregnancy or lactation. Diagnoses were established on the basis of clinical symptoms, serum thyroxine and TRAb, thyroid ultrasound, and orbital computed tomography. Total RNA was extracted using Trizol reagent, and RNA quality was assessed on an Agilent 2100 Bioanalyzer. CDR1 MGHDK and CDR2 SYGVNS were looked up in the germline V gene. The CDR3 contains 13 residues, cysteine and phenylalanine counted. The retained sequence is limited to the CDR3, 39 bases, with the frame set at the first base. This entry comes from a study of T cells in Graves' hyperthyroidism and ophthalmopathy (dated by TCRdb to the late 2010s). With respect to the entire study: TCR V-J signatures able to tell the groups apart were searched for in a discovery cohort of 90 to 100 patients, of whom roughly 42 had Graves' ophthalmopathy and 57 had stable Graves' hyperthyroidism. Prospective prediction of ophthalmopathy was tested in an independent validation cohort of approximately 19 hyperthyroidism patients and around 16 patients who later progressed to ophthalmopathy. The 100 discovery patients were randomly split 7:3 into training and test sets. In addition, the study compared T-cell repertoires in thyroid tissue and in blood from roughly 6 Graves' hyperthyroidism patients. After blood sampling, hyperthyroidism patients were treated with methimazole at a starting dose of 30 mg daily, and ophthalmopathy patients were treated with high-dose intravenous methylprednisolone. The paper describes TCR Vbeta CDR3 sequencing of roughly 130 peripheral blood samples, made up of 43 ophthalmopathy patients, roughly 80 hyperthyroidism patients and 17 progressor patients. What the research found in general, with its limitations: During validation, the model predicted progression to ophthalmopathy a median of around 6 months ahead of onset, with approximately 70% sensitivity and 72% to 85% specificity. Sample size was not statistically predetermined, and blinding of investigators to group allocation was not performed. Most expanded thyroid clonotypes (frequency above 0.001) were also detected in blood, suggesting blood repertoires may reflect thyroid immune responses. In cross-validation, a model built on a 13 V-J signature told ophthalmopathy apart from stable hyperthyroidism with 87.88% sensitivity and around 81% specificity, and in testing the same model reached 80%/75%.

The sequence was obtained from an adult woman with Graves' disease, either hyperthyroidism or ophthalmopathy (not recorded which). The specimen was peripheral blood or thyroid tissue (not recorded which). The rearranged segments are TRBV25-1 and TRBJ2-5, and TRBD2 matches 7 of the central bases. The sequenced DNA: TGTGCCTGCAGTGCCGGGGGGAGAGAGACCCAGTACTTC. This codes for CACSAGGRETQYF.